What follows describes a single T cell receptor beta chain. In the original processing: Cell counts per sample came from amplifying reference gene primers. Produced via immunoSEQ multiplex PCR; TCRdb's table is partial and in-frame only. The D gene and trimming were derived from the DNA, and the V and J assignments and clone size from that table. Of 46,000 or so clones in the sample, roughly nine tenths are singletons; the top ten hold roughly 15%. This sample was taken from a study of blood T cell repertoires in COVID-19. Study-wide context: Donors in the United States, Italy and Spain gave samples during acute or convalescent COVID-19. Nucleic acid was either cDNA or gDNA, and it came from T cells, B-cell-depleted T cells, or PBMCs.

The CDR3 has 15 amino acids. Germline CDR1 is MNHEY and CDR2 is SVGAGI. J lost 0 bases, V lost 7 bases, and 6 bases had no gene match. This sequence joins TRBV6-5 and TRBJ2-3; 8 bases agree with TRBD2. Sequences were obtained from peripheral blood. This clonotype was obtained from a man aged 60 to 75 with active or convalescent COVID-19. CDR3 DNA: TGTGCCAGCAATAATCCTAGCGGGAGCACAGATACGCAGTATTTT. This gives the protein CASNNPSGSTDTQYF.